Listed below are T cell receptor beta chains from one sample, sequenced in a study of cytomegalovirus exposure and HLA in healthy donors. Measured with immunoSEQ multiplex PCR; TCRdb has only the in-frame clones, and not every one. Counted here are 95,000 or so clones, approximately 80% occurring once; the ten biggest clones make up 4.5% to 6%. The specimen sequenced was PBMCs. Receptors originate from a woman aged 40 to 49 in good health and CMV-seronegative. Each CDR3 is given with its conserved first and last residue. Each record gives: clone size, CDR3 length, V gene, D gene, J gene, CDR3 protein, CDR3 DNA. A D gene is named only where the DNA matches it firmly. Rows may omit the clone size; those that give it use once, few, many or a size class.

>-|13|TRBV15|-|TRBJ2-7
CATSRDTVYEQYF
TGTGCCACCAGCAGGGACACGGTTTACGAGCAGTACTTC
>-|15|TRBV7-8|-|TRBJ2-7
CASSMARGGSYEQYF
TGTGCCAGCAGTATGGCGAGGGGAGGTTCCTACGAGCAGTACTTC
>once|14|TRBV9|TRBD1|TRBJ2-7
CASSAQQGLGEQYF
TGTGCCAGCAGCGCACAACAGGGGCTAGGGGAGCAGTACTTC
>-|16|TRBV19|-|TRBJ1-1
CASRKDAGGVGAEAFF
TGTGCCAGTAGGAAGGACGCCGGAGGGGTGGGTGCTGAAGCTTTCTTT
>once|16|TRBV7-9|TRBD1|TRBJ1-4
CASSELQGVANEKLFF
TGTGCCAGCAGCGAATTACAGGGGGTGGCTAATGAAAAACTGTTTTTT
>-|15|TRBV5-4|TRBD1|TRBJ2-1
CASSWDRGAYNEQFF
TGTGCCAGCAGCTGGGACAGGGGGGCCTACAATGAGCAGTTCTTC
>-|16|TRBV7-8|-|TRBJ1-3
CASSLAGANSGNTIYF
TGTGCCAGCAGCTTAGCTGGGGCCAACTCTGGAAACACCATATATTTT
>-|16|TRBV13|-|TRBJ1-1
CASRTNGWRRNTEAFF
TGTGCCAGCAGAACGAACGGGTGGCGGAGAAACACTGAAGCTTTCTTT
>few|16|TRBV7-3|-|TRBJ1-3
CASSLSGASSGNTIYF
TGTGCCAGCAGCTTAAGCGGTGCGAGCTCTGGAAACACCATATATTTT
>-|15|TRBV6-5|TRBD1|TRBJ1-2
CASSLGDRDVYGYTF
TGTGCCAGCAGTTTAGGGGACAGGGATGTCTATGGCTACACCTTC
>-|16|TRBV7-2|-|TRBJ1-1
CASSLIGARANTEAFF
TGTGCCAGCAGCTTAATAGGGGCCAGGGCTAACACTGAAGCTTTCTTT
>few|17|TRBV4-1|-|TRBJ1-1
CASSPRDIGLVDTEAFF
TGCGCCAGCAGCCCCCGGGACATTGGATTGGTAGACACTGAAGCTTTCTTT
>-|17|TRBV5-5|TRBD1|TRBJ1-5
CASSPVTGTGLNQPQHF
TGTGCCAGCAGCCCCGTGACCGGGACAGGGCTCAATCAGCCCCAGCATTTT
>-|16|TRBV10-3|TRBD1|TRBJ1-4
CAISPGTVATNEKLFF
TGTGCCATCTCCCCCGGGACAGTTGCAACTAATGAAAAACTGTTTTTT
>once|14|TRBV6-6|-|TRBJ2-5
CASLRGGARETQYF
TGTGCCAGCTTACGAGGGGGGGCCCGGGAGACCCAGTACTTC